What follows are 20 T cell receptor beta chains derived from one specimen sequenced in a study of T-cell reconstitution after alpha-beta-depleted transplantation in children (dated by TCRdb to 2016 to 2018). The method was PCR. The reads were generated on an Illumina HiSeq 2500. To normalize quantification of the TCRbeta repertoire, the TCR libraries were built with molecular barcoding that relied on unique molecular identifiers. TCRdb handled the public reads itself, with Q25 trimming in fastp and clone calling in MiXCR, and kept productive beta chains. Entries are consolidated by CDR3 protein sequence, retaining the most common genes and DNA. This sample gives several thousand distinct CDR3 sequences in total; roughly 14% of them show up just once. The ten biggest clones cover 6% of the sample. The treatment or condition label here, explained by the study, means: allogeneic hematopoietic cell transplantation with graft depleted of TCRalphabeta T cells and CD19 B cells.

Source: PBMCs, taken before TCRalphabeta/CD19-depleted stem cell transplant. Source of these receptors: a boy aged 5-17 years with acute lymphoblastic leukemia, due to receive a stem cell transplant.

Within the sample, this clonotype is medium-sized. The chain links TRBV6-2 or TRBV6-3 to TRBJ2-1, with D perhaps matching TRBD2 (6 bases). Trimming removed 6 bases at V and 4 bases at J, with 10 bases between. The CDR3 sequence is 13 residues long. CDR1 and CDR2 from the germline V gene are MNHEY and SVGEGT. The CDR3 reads CASSSGLYNEQFF. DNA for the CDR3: TGTGCCAGCAGCTCGGGACTTTACAATGAGCAGTTCTTC.

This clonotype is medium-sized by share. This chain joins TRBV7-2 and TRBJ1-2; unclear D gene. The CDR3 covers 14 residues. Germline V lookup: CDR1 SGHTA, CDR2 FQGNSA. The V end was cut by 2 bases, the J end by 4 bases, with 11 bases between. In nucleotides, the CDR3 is TGTGCCAGCAGCTTATCCCCCCAGGTCTATGGCTACACCTTC. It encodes CASSLSPQVYGYTF.

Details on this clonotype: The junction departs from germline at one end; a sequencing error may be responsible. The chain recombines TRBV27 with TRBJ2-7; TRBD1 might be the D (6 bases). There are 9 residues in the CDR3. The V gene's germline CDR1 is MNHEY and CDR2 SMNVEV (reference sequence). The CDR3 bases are TGTGCCAGCAGCATCAAGGACAGCTTC. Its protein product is CASSIKDSF.

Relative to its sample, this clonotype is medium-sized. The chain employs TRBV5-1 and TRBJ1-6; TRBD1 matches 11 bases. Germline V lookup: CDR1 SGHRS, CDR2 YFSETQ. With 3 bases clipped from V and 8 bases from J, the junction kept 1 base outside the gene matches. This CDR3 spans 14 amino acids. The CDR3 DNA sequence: TGCGCCAGCAGCTGGGGACAGGGGGATTCACCCCTCCACTTT. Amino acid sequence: CASSWGQGDSPLHF.

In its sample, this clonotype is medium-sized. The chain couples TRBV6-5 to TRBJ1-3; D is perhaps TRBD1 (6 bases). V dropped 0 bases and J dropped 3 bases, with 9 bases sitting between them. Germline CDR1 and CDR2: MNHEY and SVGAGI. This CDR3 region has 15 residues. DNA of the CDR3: TGTGCCAGCAGTTACTCCCAGGGGTTTGGAAACACCATATATTTT. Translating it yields CASSYSQGFGNTIYF.

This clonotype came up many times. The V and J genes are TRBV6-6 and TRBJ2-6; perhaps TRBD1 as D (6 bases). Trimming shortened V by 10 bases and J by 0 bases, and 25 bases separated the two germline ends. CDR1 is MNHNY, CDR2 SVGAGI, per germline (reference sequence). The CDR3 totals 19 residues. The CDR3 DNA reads TGTGCCACCGTTGCAACCGTCGGGACACATTACTCTGGGGCCAACGTCCTGACTTTC. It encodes CATVATVGTHYSGANVLTF.

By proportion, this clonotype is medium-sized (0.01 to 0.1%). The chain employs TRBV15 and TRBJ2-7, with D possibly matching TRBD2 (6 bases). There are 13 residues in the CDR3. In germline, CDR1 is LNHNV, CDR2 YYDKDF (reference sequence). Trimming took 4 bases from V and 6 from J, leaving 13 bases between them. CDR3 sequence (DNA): TGTGCCACCAGCATACAGGCGGGGCTCGAGCAGTACTTC. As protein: CATSIQAGLEQYF.

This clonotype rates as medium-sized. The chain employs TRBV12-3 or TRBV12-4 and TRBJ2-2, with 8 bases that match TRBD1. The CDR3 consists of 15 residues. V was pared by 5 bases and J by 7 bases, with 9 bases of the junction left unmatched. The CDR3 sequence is CASSAEYRGNGELFF. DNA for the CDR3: TGTGCCAGCAGTGCGGAGTACAGGGGGAACGGGGAGCTGTTTTTT.

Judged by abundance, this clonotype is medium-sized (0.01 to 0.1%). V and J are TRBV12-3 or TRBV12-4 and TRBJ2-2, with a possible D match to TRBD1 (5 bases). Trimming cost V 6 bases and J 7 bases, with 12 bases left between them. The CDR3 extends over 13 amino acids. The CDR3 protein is CASRHGANGELFF. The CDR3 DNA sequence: TGTGCCAGCAGACATGGGGCGAACGGGGAGCTGTTTTTT.

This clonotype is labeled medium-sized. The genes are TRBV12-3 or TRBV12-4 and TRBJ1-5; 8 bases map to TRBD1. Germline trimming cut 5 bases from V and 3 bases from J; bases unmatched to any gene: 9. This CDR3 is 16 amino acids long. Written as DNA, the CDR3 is TGTGCCAGCAGTGCGGGAGGACAGGGTAACAATCAGCCCCAGCATTTT. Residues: CASSAGGQGNNQPQHF.

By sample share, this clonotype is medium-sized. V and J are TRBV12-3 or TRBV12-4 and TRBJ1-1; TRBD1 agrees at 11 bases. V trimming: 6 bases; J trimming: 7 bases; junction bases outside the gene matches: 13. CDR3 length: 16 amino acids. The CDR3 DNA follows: TGTGCCAGCAGCCTTTGGACAGGGGGCAGCAACGATGAAGCTTTCTTT. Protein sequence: CASSLWTGGSNDEAFF.

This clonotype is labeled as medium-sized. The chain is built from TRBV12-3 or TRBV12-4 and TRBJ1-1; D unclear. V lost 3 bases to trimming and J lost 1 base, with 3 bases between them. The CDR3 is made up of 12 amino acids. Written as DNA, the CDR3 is TGTGCCAGCAGTTTGGGGAACACTGAAGCTTTCTTT. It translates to CASSLGNTEAFF.

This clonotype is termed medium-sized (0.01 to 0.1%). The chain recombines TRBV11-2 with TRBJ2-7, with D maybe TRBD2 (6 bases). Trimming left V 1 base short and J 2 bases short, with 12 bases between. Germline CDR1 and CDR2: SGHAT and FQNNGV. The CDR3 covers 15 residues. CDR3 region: CASSLGPGVAYEQYF. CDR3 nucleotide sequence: TGTGCCAGCAGCTTAGGTCCGGGAGTCGCCTACGAGCAGTACTTC.

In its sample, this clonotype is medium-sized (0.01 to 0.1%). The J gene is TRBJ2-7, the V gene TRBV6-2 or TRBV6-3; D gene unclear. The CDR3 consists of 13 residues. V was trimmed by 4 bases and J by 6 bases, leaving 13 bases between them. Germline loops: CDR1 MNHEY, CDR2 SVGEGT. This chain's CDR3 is CASSSIEDLEQYF. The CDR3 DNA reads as TGTGCCAGCAGTTCAATAGAGGACCTCGAGCAGTACTTC.

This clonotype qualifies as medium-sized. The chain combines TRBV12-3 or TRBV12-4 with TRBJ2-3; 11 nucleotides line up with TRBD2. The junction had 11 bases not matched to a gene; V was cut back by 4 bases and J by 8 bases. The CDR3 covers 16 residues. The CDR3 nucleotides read TGTGCCAGCAGTTCAGAGGGGCTAGCGGGAGGTTTTACGCAGTATTTT. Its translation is CASSSEGLAGGFTQYF.

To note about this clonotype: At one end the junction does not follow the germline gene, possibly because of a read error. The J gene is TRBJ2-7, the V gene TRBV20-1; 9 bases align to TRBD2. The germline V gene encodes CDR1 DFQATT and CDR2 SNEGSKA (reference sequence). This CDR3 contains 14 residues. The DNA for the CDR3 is TGCATTGCCCGTAGACTAGCGGAGCCCTACAAGCACTACTTC. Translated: CIARRLAEPYKHYF.

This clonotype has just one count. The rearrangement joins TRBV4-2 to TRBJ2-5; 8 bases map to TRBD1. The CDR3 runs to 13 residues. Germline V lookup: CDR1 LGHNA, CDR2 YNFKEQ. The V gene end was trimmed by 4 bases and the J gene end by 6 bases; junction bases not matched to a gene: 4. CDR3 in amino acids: CASSPDRVQTQYF. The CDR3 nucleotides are TGTGCCAGCAGCCCGGACAGGGTGCAGACCCAGTACTTC.

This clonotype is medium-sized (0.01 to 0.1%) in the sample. As DNA, the CDR3 is TGTGCCAGCAGTTTTGAGGACAGGGTCTCCTACGAGCAGTACTTC. Amino acids: CASSFEDRVSYEQYF. The V call is TRBV28, the J call TRBJ2-7; 8 nucleotides match TRBD1. Germline CDR1 is MDHEN and CDR2 is SYDVKM. The CDR3 has 15 residues. The ends lost 3 bases at V and 0 bases at J; junction bases unmatched: 4.

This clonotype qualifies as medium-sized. In DNA form, the CDR3 reads TGCAGCGTTGTGGGACAGTTTGTCCGGTTCACTGAAGCTTTCTTT. It yields the protein CSVVGQFVRFTEAFF. This chain links TRBV29-1 with TRBJ1-1; TRBD1 aligns across 7 bases. Trimming removed 4 bases from V and 4 bases from J; junction bases left unmatched: 12. The CDR3 length is 15 residues. Germline CDR1 and CDR2: SQVTM and ANQGSEA.

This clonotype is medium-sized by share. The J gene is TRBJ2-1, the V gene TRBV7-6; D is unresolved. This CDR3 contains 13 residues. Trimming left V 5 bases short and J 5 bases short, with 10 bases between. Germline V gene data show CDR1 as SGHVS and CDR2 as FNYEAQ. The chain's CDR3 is CASSIAGNNEQFF. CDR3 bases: TGTGCCAGCAGCATCGCAGGTAACAATGAGCAGTTCTTC.